This T cell receptor (beta chain) was sequenced during a study of memory CD4+ T cells and cytomegalovirus serostatus. The overall study: Of the healthy Belgian adults, eight or nine were CMV seropositive and fewer than 30 seronegative. Study-level points and caveats: Median bootstrapped AUC for CMV status was just under 0.97 originally, roughly 0.92 US-trained. 67 of 164 known CMV-associated TCRbeta sequences appeared in CD4+ memory.

Worth noting for this clone: The antigen is unknown.

The V end lost 1 base, the J end lost 4 bases, and 8 bases lay between the germline ends. CDR3 size: 13 residues. The germline V gene encodes CDR1 SGHTA and CDR2 FQGNSA. The data were produced by immunoSEQ multiplex PCR, yet TCRdb's version contains in-frame clones alone and is incomplete. This sample has more than 45,000 clones, with about four fifths found just once. The sort gate was single viable CD3+CD4+CD8-CD45RO+ cells for memory CD4+ T cells. Total CD4+ T cells were enriched by CD4 positive selection. The clonotype comes from an adult in good health and CMV-seronegative. Sequencing was carried out using memory CD4+ T cells from blood. The chain has TRBV7-2 and TRBJ2-7; no definite D call. In nucleotides, the CDR3 is TGTGCCAGCAGCTTAGGACCTATATACGAGCAGTACTTC. It yields the protein CASSLGPIYEQYF.